These 13 T cell receptor beta chains share one sample of origin, sequenced in a study of OX40 agonist ivuxolimab in advanced cancers. Libraries were prepared by immunoSEQ multiplex PCR; TCRdb keeps only in-frame clonotypes and omits some of them. This repertoire shows fewer than 90,000 clones, about 88% found once; its top ten account for approximately 7.7%. Sequencing was performed on CD4+ or CD8+ T cells sorted from blood, taken in a trial of the OX40 agonist ivuxolimab. These receptor sequences come from an adult with an advanced solid tumor such as melanoma, head and neck, liver or kidney cancer.

The V gene is TRBV2, the J gene TRBJ1-4; TRBD1 might be the D (6 bases). Between the trimmed V and J ends, which lost 8 bases and 2 bases, there was a span of 12 bases. Germline CDR1 and CDR2: SNHLY and FYNNEI. CDR3 length equals 14 residues. The CDR3 protein is CASGRGITNEKLFF. The CDR3 bases are TGTGCCAGCGGAAGGGGGATTACTAATGAAAAACTGTTTTTT.

The J gene is TRBJ2-7, the V gene TRBV6-5, with TRBD1 matching over 7 bases. The junction had 5 bases not matched to a gene; V was cut back by 0 bases and J by 0 bases. Germline assignment: CDR1 MNHEY and CDR2 SVGAGI. The CDR3 is 16 amino acids. CDR3 region: CASSYSGTASSYEQYF. Here the CDR3 DNA reads TGTGCCAGCAGTTACTCGGGGACAGCCAGCTCCTACGAGCAGTACTTC.

The rearrangement links TRBV5-6 to TRBJ2-7, with 12 positions matching TRBD2. V was pared by 3 bases and J by 2 bases, with 6 bases of the junction left unmatched. The CDR3 is 16 residues long. Germline V gives CDR1 SGHDT, CDR2 YYEEEE. The CDR3 here is CASSWVGLAGPYEQYF. The CDR3 coding sequence is TGTGCCAGCAGCTGGGTCGGACTAGCGGGGCCCTACGAGCAGTACTTC. Full variable domain (outside the CDR3, taken from reference TRBV5-6 and TRBJ2-7): DAGVTQSPTHLIKTRGQQVTLRCSPKSGHDTVSWYQQALGQGPQFIFQYYEEEERQRGNFPDRFSGHQFPNYSSELNVNALLLGDSALYLCASSWVGLAGPYEQYFGPGTRLTVT.

This clone was observed once. V gene TRBV28 combines with J gene TRBJ2-1; the match to TRBD1 covers 9 bases. The J segment lost 3 bases and the V segment lost 6 bases, leaving 6 bases of the junction unmatched. This CDR3 has 15 residues. Germline CDR1 and CDR2: MDHEN and SYDVKM. The CDR3 nucleotides read TGTGCCAGCAGCGACAGGGGGGGTTTCTACAATGAGCAGTTCTTC. Its translation: CASSDRGGFYNEQFF.

This chain connects TRBV28 to TRBJ2-5; no firm D call. The CDR3 runs to 12 residues. The ends were cut back, 8 bases at V and 4 bases at J, with 11 bases in the middle. The germline gives CDR1 MDHEN, CDR2 SYDVKM. CDR3 sequence reads: CASRRQRETQYF. The CDR3 bases are TGTGCCAGCCGTCGACAAAGAGAGACCCAGTACTTC.

The chain carries TRBV28 and TRBJ1-1, with a tentative D call TRBD1 (6 bases). The CDR3 loop spans 13 amino acids. CDR1 and CDR2 from the germline V gene are MDHEN and SYDVKM. V lost 11 bases to trimming and J lost 0 bases, with 13 bases between them. The CDR3 nucleotides are TGTGCCGGCAAGGACAGTATGAACACTGAAGCTTTCTTT. Its translation: CAGKDSMNTEAFF. Looking up the rest from reference TRBV28 and TRBJ1-1 gives the full variable domain: DVKVTQSSRYLVKRTGEKVFLECVQDMDHENMFWYRQDPGLGLRLIYFSYDVKMKEKGDIPEGYSVSREKKERFSLILESASTNQTSMYLCAGKDSMNTEAFFGQGTRLTVV.

The chain couples TRBV6-6 to TRBJ2-2, with a possible D match to TRBD1 (6 bases). Germline CDR1 and CDR2: MNHNY and SVGAGI (reference sequence). The CDR3 length is 15 residues. V lost 2 bases, J lost 4 bases, and 11 bases lay in between. The CDR3 protein is CASSYGNRATGELFF. The CDR3 DNA follows: TGTGCCAGCAGTTACGGAAACAGGGCCACCGGGGAGCTGTTTTTT.

The gene calls are TRBV7-3 and TRBJ2-3; 7 bases are shared with TRBD2. The CDR3 consists of 15 residues. Germline V gives CDR1 SGHTA, CDR2 FQGTGA. J gave up 2 bases and V 2 bases, and 4 bases lay outside the gene matches. Here the CDR3 DNA reads TGTGCCAGCAGCTTACCTAGCGGTTACACAGATACGCAGTATTTT. As protein: CASSLPSGYTDTQYF.

This clone was counted between two and nine times. The V and J genes are TRBV5-6 and TRBJ1-3, with a possible D match to TRBD1 (5 bases). With 0 bases removed from V and 1 base from J, the gap between germline ends came to 14 bases. CDR3 size: 17 residues. CDR1 SGHDT and CDR2 YYEEEE come from the germline V gene. CDR3 DNA: TGTGCCAGCAGCTTGGCTGGGCCCGGGGCATCTGGAAACACCATATATTTT. It specifies CASSLAGPGASGNTIYF.

The V and J genes are TRBV9 and TRBJ1-3, with a tentative D call TRBD1 (6 bases). Germline V lookup: CDR1 SGDLS, CDR2 YYNGEE. V was clipped by 4 bases and J by 0 bases, with 17 bases between them. The CDR3 contains 17 residues. The chain's CDR3 is CASSSHKQGRSGNTIYF. CDR3 coding DNA: TGTGCCAGCAGCTCCCACAAACAGGGCCGCTCTGGAAACACCATATATTTT.

The gene calls are TRBV30 and TRBJ1-1, with 9 bases that match TRBD1. Germline CDR1 reads GTSNPN; CDR2 reads SVGIG (reference sequence). The junction had 8 bases not matched to a gene; V was cut back by 4 bases and J by 2 bases. This CDR3 contains 15 residues. As DNA, the CDR3 is TGTGCCTGGACAGGTGACAGGGGGATTAACACTGAAGCTTTCTTT. Protein: CAWTGDRGINTEAFF.

This clone was seen more than once but under ten times. The chain recombines TRBV18 with TRBJ2-6; possibly TRBD1 for D (5 bases). The CDR3 loop spans 18 amino acids. The V gene lost 3 bases and the J gene lost 1 base, with 16 bases spanning the gap. From germline, CDR1 is KGHSH and CDR2 LQKENI. This chain's CDR3 is CASSPKGPGQSGANVLTF. CDR3 DNA: TGTGCCAGCTCACCTAAGGGGCCTGGGCAATCTGGGGCCAACGTCCTGACTTTC.

CDR3 sequence reads: CAWGGVEQYF. The DNA for the CDR3 is TGTGCCTGGGGAGGGGTCGAGCAGTACTTC. The J gene is TRBJ2-5, the V gene TRBV30; D is possibly TRBD2 (6 bases). Judging by the DNA end, TRBJ2-7 fits better; the J call may be wrong. The germline gives CDR1 GTSNPN, CDR2 SVGIG (reference sequence). The length of the CDR3 is 10 residues.